These T cell receptor beta chains were read from a single sample in a study of blood T cell repertoires in COVID-19. The data were produced by immunoSEQ multiplex PCR, yet TCRdb's version contains in-frame clones alone and is incomplete. The profile shows about 53,000 clones, 86% of them singletons. The sample comprised peripheral blood. All receptors derive from a man aged 80 or over with acute or convalescent COVID-19. The CDR3 runs from the conserved cysteine through the conserved F or W. The D gene is left open where the match is weak. Size is stated for part of the rows, as once, few or many counts, or as a class when the clone is expanded.

D	V	size	J	CDR3	DNA
.	TRBV19	.	TRBJ1-2	CASSDRPPTYGYTF	TGTGCCAGTAGTGACAGACCTCCCACCTATGGCTACACCTTC
.	TRBV23-1	.	TRBJ2-5	CASSQSPVGLLETQYF	TGCGCCAGCAGTCAATCGCCGGTCGGTCTTTTAGAGACCCAGTACTTC
.	TRBV18	few	TRBJ2-7	CASSPLDEQYF	TGTGCCAGCTCCCCCCTCGACGAGCAGTACTTC
TRBD1	TRBV5-4	.	TRBJ1-2	CASSPLDREGYGYTF	TGTGCCAGCAGCCCCCTGGACAGGGAGGGCTATGGCTACACCTTC
.	TRBV2	.	TRBJ1-1	CASRVEQGRNTEAFF	TGTGCCAGCAGGGTTGAACAGGGACGGAACACTGAAGCTTTCTTT
.	TRBV18	.	TRBJ1-1	CASSPDWGNTEAFF	TGTGCCAGCTCACCGGACTGGGGGAACACTGAAGCTTTCTTT
TRBD2	TRBV9	.	TRBJ2-1	CASSPGGGGTTYNEQFF	TGTGCCAGCAGCCCGGGGGGGGGCGGGACCACCTACAATGAGCAGTTCTTC
.	TRBV2	.	TRBJ2-1	CASSESSPYNEQFF	TGTGCCAGCAGTGAAAGCTCGCCGTACAATGAGCAGTTCTTC
TRBD1	TRBV3-1/TRBV3-2	.	TRBJ1-3	CASSQMTGYENTIYF	TGTGCCAGCAGCCAAATGACAGGGTACGAAAACACCATATATTTT
TRBD2	TRBV6-5	once	TRBJ2-1	CASSYSSGGRVLF	TGTGCCAGCAGTTACTCTAGCGGGGGGCGGGTGCTCTTC
.	TRBV14	.	TRBJ1-2	CASSQDLNNYGYTF	TGTGCCAGCAGCCAAGACCTAAATAACTATGGCTACACCTTC
TRBD1	TRBV2	.	TRBJ1-6	CASSIQGVNSPLHF	TGTGCCAGCAGCATCCAGGGGGTTAATTCACCCCTCCACTTT
TRBD1	TRBV2	.	TRBJ1-1	CAGDRGYYTEAFF	TGTGCCGGAGACAGGGGATACTACACTGAAGCTTTCTTT
.	TRBV5-8	.	TRBJ2-5	CASSLLPPGSQETQYF	TGTGCCAGCAGCTTGTTGCCTCCAGGATCTCAAGAGACCCAGTACTTC
TRBD2	TRBV5-1	.	TRBJ2-1	CASSFEARTGLADHNEQFF	TGCGCCAGCAGCTTCGAGGCGCGTACGGGACTAGCAGACCACAATGAGCAGTTCTTC
TRBD1	TRBV11-2	.	TRBJ2-1	CASSRTGYNEQFF	TGTGCCAGCAGTCGGACAGGCTACAATGAGCAGTTCTTC
TRBD1	TRBV19	.	TRBJ1-2	CASRQGTYGYTF	TGTGCCAGTAGACAGGGGACCTATGGCTACACCTTC
.	TRBV27	.	TRBJ1-5	CASSLIGGDQPQHF	TGTGCCAGCAGTTTAATAGGAGGGGATCAGCCCCAGCATTTT
.	TRBV19	.	TRBJ2-6	CASSSYRVLSGANVLTF	TGTGCCAGTAGTTCCTACAGGGTTTTGTCTGGGGCCAACGTCCTGACTTTC
TRBD2	TRBV27	.	TRBJ2-6	CASSRTRLRAGANVLTF	TGTGCCAGCAGTAGGACTAGACTGCGGGCTGGGGCCAACGTCCTGACTTTC
.	TRBV19	.	TRBJ1-2	CASIGRADYGYTF	TGTGCCAGTATTGGGAGGGCGGACTATGGCTACACCTTC
.	TRBV19	.	TRBJ2-3	CASSLQQGNTDTQYF	TGTGCCAGTAGTCTCCAACAGGGCAACACAGATACGCAGTATTTT
TRBD2	TRBV29-1	.	TRBJ2-1	CSELAGSSYNEQFF	TGCAGCGAACTAGCGGGGAGCTCCTACAATGAGCAGTTCTTC
.	TRBV7-2	.	TRBJ1-5	CASSRGISQPQHF	TGTGCCAGCAGCCGGGGAATCAGTCAGCCCCAGCATTTT
.	TRBV6-5	.	TRBJ1-4	CASSYDRNEKLFF	TGTGCCAGCAGTTACGACAGAAATGAAAAACTGTTTTTT
.	TRBV3-1/TRBV3-2	.	TRBJ2-3	CASSPTLDTQYF	TGTGCCAGCAGCCCTACGTTGGATACGCAGTATTTT
.	TRBV9	once	TRBJ1-1	CASSVAGRGNTEAFF	TGTGCCAGCAGCGTAGCTGGGCGGGGGAACACTGAAGCTTTCTTT
.	TRBV6-5	.	TRBJ1-5	CASSSGAGGNQPQHF	TGTGCCAGCAGCTCAGGGGCAGGAGGCAATCAGCCCCAGCATTTT
TRBD1	TRBV7-3	.	TRBJ1-4	CASSQQGSGPDEKLFF	TGTGCCAGCAGCCAACAGGGGTCAGGCCCTGATGAAAAACTGTTTTTT
TRBD2	TRBV5-6	.	TRBJ2-7	CASSSDTGGVYEQYF	TGTGCCAGCAGCTCCGATACGGGAGGGGTTTACGAGCAGTACTTC
.	TRBV25-1	once	TRBJ2-2	CASSGSSSGELFF	TGTGCCAGCAGTGGGTCGAGTAGCGGGGAGCTGTTTTTT
TRBD1	TRBV5-6	.	TRBJ1-2	CASSPRRDRGRFTDGYTF	TGTGCCAGCAGCCCGCGCCGGGACAGGGGGAGGTTTACGGATGGCTACACCTTC
TRBD1	TRBV6-6	.	TRBJ2-7	CAAAIWDRGSYEQYF	TGTGCGGCCGCCATATGGGACAGGGGATCCTACGAGCAGTACTTC
.	TRBV7-9	medium-sized	TRBJ1-2	CASSVAAVAGYTF	TGTGCCAGCAGCGTGGCAGCGGTTGCTGGCTACACCTTC
.	TRBV5-1	few	TRBJ1-6	CASTIQDTDNSPLHF	TGCGCCAGCACCATCCAGGACACTGATAATTCACCCCTCCACTTT
TRBD1	TRBV6-5	.	TRBJ1-2	CASIWDRGGSGYTF	TGTGCCAGCATTTGGGACAGGGGGGGGAGTGGCTACACCTTC
.	TRBV19	.	TRBJ1-5	CASLGRGNQPQHF	TGTGCCAGTCTTGGTCGGGGCAATCAGCCCCAGCATTTT
.	TRBV7-9	once	TRBJ2-5	CASSPRGFKETQYF	TGTGCCAGCAGCCCTCGGGGGTTCAAGGAGACCCAGTACTTC
.	TRBV5-6	.	TRBJ1-6	CASRTTGNSPLHF	TGTGCCAGCAGGACGACAGGCAATTCACCCCTCCACTTT
.	TRBV7-2	.	TRBJ2-7	CASSLAPTADFPPHEQYF	TGTGCCAGCAGCTTAGCCCCCACCGCGGACTTCCCTCCCCACGAGCAGTACTTC
TRBD1	TRBV6-4	.	TRBJ1-2	CASSALGQGEGGYTF	TGTGCCAGCAGTGCCCTGGGACAGGGTGAAGGCGGCTACACCTTC
.	TRBV5-5	few	TRBJ1-6	CASSTVGPGQSNSPLHF	TGTGCCAGCAGCACGGTGGGTCCCGGACAGTCAAATTCACCCCTCCACTTT
TRBD1	TRBV7-8	.	TRBJ1-5	CASSPGQGVHQPQHF	TGTGCCAGCAGCCCGGGACAGGGGGTACATCAGCCCCAGCATTTT
.	TRBV6-1	.	TRBJ2-5	CASSEAEGTGRQETQYF	TGTGCCAGCAGTGAAGCGGAGGGAACAGGCCGGCAAGAGACCCAGTACTTC
TRBD2	TRBV27	.	TRBJ2-2	CATGLLAGSTGELFF	TGTGCCACCGGCCTGCTAGCGGGTAGCACCGGGGAGCTGTTTTTT
.	TRBV18	.	TRBJ2-5	CASSQQGETQYF	TGTGCCAGCTCACAGCAGGGAGAGACCCAGTACTTC
.	TRBV7-2	once	TRBJ1-1	CASSPQGFPMNTEAFF	TGTGCCAGCAGCCCCCAGGGGTTTCCTATGAACACTGAAGCTTTCTTT
.	TRBV10-3	.	TRBJ1-1	CATLGLPGSEAFF	TGTGCCACATTGGGACTCCCCGGGTCTGAAGCTTTCTTT
.	TRBV20-1	.	TRBJ2-6	CSASPRTASGANVLTF	TGCAGTGCTAGTCCTAGGACAGCTTCTGGGGCCAACGTCCTGACTTTC
.	TRBV5-1	.	TRBJ2-1	CASSAGLYNEQFF	TGCGCCAGCAGCGCCGGTCTCTACAATGAGCAGTTCTTC
TRBD1	TRBV7-9	.	TRBJ2-7	CASSRSGTGIVWDEEQYF	TGTGCCAGCAGCCGGTCCGGGACAGGGATTGTTTGGGATGAAGAGCAGTACTTC
TRBD1	TRBV30	.	TRBJ1-1	CAWDRGPNTEAFF	TGTGCCTGGGACAGGGGACCGAACACTGAAGCTTTCTTT
TRBD1	TRBV18	once	TRBJ1-4	CASSPSKDRGRETTNEKLFF	TGTGCCAGCTCACCTTCTAAGGACAGGGGGCGAGAGACAACTAATGAAAAACTGTTTTTT
.	TRBV15	few	TRBJ1-3	CATSRVSKPSSGNTIYF	TGTGCCACCAGCAGAGTGAGTAAGCCTAGCTCTGGAAACACCATATATTTT
.	TRBV5-6	.	TRBJ2-2	CASSLRGNTGELFF	TGTGCCAGCAGCTTAAGGGGAAACACCGGGGAGCTGTTTTTT
TRBD1	TRBV19	.	TRBJ2-3	CASTHRGFSTDTQYF	TGTGCCAGTACCCACAGGGGTTTCTCCACAGATACGCAGTATTTT
TRBD2	TRBV6-5	.	TRBJ2-3	CASSYSGGLGTDTQYF	TGTGCCAGCAGTTACTCGGGGGGGTTGGGCACAGATACGCAGTATTTT
.	TRBV21-1	.	TRBJ2-7	CASSKGHSYEQYF	TGTGCCAGCAGCAAAGGACACTCCTACGAGCAGTACTTC
TRBD2	TRBV9	.	TRBJ2-2	CASSVGEGIGGELFF	TGTGCCAGCAGCGTAGGGGAGGGGATCGGCGGGGAGCTGTTTTTT
.	TRBV3-1/TRBV3-2	medium-sized	TRBJ2-7	CASSPPNRVQDEQYF	TGTGCCAGCAGCCCCCCCAATAGAGTTCAGGACGAGCAGTACTTC